The T cell receptor (beta chain) described here comes from a study of blood T cell repertoires in COVID-19 (dated by TCRdb to the early 2020s). Background for the entire study: Collaborator samples came from the United States, Italy and Spain and covered acute and convalescent phases of COVID-19. The material from the prospective study consisted of cDNA or gDNA derived from T cells, B-cell-depleted T cells, or PBMCs. Subjects who had been exposed to COVID-19, were actively infected with it, or had recovered from it provided the deeply sampled blood TCRbeta repertoires that made up the dataset. A freely available public database, intended as a resource for researchers studying the immune response to SARS-CoV-2, is where the repertoires were released. Samples came from the ongoing ImmuneRACE study (first 160 participants) plus 1,254 subjects from 6 global collaborators. A de-identified subject ID, COVID-19 status, age in years and sex were almost always included in the sample metadata. Where HLA class I and class II types were available, the types were taken from metadata supplied by the sample provider, not from assay-based typing. The research as a whole found: The amount of clinical and demographic metadata varied by source and participant and was provided uncurated.

The V and J ends are trimmed by 0 bases and 8 bases, leaving 17 bases between them. The CDR3, from cysteine to phenylalanine, totals 17 residues. Only the CDR3 region is kept as DNA, spanning 51 bases read in frame from base 1. CDR1 and CDR2 are read off the germline V gene as MGHRA and YSYEKL. One collaborating source in Seattle enrolled patients during active infection and followed them longitudinally through the course of disease. Each collaborating institution followed its own protocols to collect whole blood in K2EDTA tubes. For TCRbeta analysis, collaborator samples were shipped as frozen whole blood, as isolated PBMCs, or as DNA extracted from either sample type. About this clone itself: The clone's antigen remains unknown. Per-base quality was not reported, and no clone a single base away is much larger than it.

TCRbeta CDR3 regions were amplified from genomic DNA by means of the immunoSEQ Assay, a bias-controlled multiplex PCR. Per the original workflow: The number of nucleated cells in each sample was estimated by amplification of reference gene primers within the assay. Sequence reads were collapsed and filtered to measure the absolute abundance of every unique TCRbeta CDR3 rearrangement. For each sample, productive Simpson clonality was calculated as the square root of Simpson's diversity index across productive rearrangements. Held by TCRdb, this immuneACCESS table contains in-frame sequences only and omits some clones. Under half of the omission traces to an unresolved V gene where checked; the cause of the rest is unknown. The V and J calls and the clone size are those of that table, but D and trimming were determined from the DNA. This sample lists about 370,000 clones; around 87% were detected once. The ten most abundant clones make up about 10% of the sample.

The TCR sequence derives from a woman younger than 45 with COVID-19, enrolled during active disease. The sample consisted of peripheral blood. The rearrangement combines TRBV4-1 with TRBJ1-6, and perhaps TRBD1 as D gene, on 6 matching bases. The DNA reads TGCGCCAGCAGCCAAGATCATCTTACACAGGGCGATTCACCCCTCCACTTT. This translates into CASSQDHLTQGDSPLHF.